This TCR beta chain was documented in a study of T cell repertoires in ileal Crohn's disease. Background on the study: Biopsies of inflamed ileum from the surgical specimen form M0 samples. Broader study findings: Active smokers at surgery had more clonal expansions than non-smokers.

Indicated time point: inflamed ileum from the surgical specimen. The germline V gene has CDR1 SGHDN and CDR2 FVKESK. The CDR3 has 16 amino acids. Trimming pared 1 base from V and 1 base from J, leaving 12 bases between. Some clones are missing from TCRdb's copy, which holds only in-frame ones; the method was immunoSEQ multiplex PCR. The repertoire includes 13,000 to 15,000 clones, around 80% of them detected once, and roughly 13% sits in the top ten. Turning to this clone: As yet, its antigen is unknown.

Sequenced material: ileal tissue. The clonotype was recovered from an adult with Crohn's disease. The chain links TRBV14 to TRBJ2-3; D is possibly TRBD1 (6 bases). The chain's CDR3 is CASSQAAWGRTDTQYF. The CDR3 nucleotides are TGTGCCAGCAGCCAAGCAGCATGGGGGCGCACAGATACGCAGTATTTT. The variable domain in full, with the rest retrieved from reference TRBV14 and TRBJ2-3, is EAGVTQFPSHSVIEKGQTVTLRCDPISGHDNLYWYRRVMGKEIKFLLHFVKESKQDESGMPNNRFLAERTGGTYSTLKVQPAELEDSGVYFCASSQAAWGRTDTQYFGPGTRLTVL.